The 2 T cell receptor beta chains reported below all come from one sample, sequenced in a study of blood T cell repertoires in COVID-19. Generated by immunoSEQ multiplex PCR, the TCRdb table keeps only in-frame clones and is missing some. There are more than 25,000 clones in the sample; roughly 88% occur only once, and 1% lies in the top ten. Specimen: peripheral blood. These receptors came from a man aged 70 or older with active or convalescent COVID-19.

The J gene is TRBJ1-5, the V gene TRBV4-1, with D uncertain. Germline CDR1 and CDR2: MGHRA and YSYEKL. The CDR3 is 15 amino acids. The V end was cut by 0 bases, the J end by 4 bases, with 10 bases between. The DNA of the CDR3 is TGCGCCAGCAGCCAAGATTACAGCAAGAATCAGCCCCAGCATTTT. Protein: CASSQDYSKNQPQHF.

The V call is TRBV6-2 or TRBV6-3, the J call TRBJ1-2; 8 bases map to TRBD1. Germline trimming cut 6 bases from V and 3 bases from J; bases unmatched to any gene: 6. The CDR3 spans 14 residues. In germline, CDR1 is MNHEY, CDR2 SVGEGT. The CDR3 region is CASSPGGLDYGYTF. For the CDR3, the DNA is TGTGCCAGCAGCCCAGGGGGCTTGGACTATGGCTACACCTTC.